The next 26 T cell receptor beta chains were all read from a single sample in a study of regulatory T cells in long-lasting Graves disease. TCR beta libraries were built with iRepertoire HTBI primers and Arm-PCR of CDR3 regions. Each CDR3 protein gets one entry after TCRdb re-called the multiplex PCR reads with MiXCR. The sample yields a few hundred thousand distinct CDR3 sequences, about 20% seen once. Time point noted: persistent/refractory GD, antithyroid drugs over 5 years with positive TRAb. Researchers made the TCR library from RNA that was extracted from PBMCs. The material sequenced was peripheral blood mononuclear cells (PBMCs), taken when the disease was refractory, from a patient treated with antithyroid drugs. Receptor source: a female donor with Graves disease.

In its sample, this clonotype was seen a few times. The chain links TRBV14 to TRBJ1-1; TRBD1 aligns across 8 bases. Per the germline V gene, CDR1 is SGHDN and CDR2 is FVKESK. V was pared by 2 bases and J by 1 base, with 6 bases of the junction left unmatched. The CDR3 covers 16 residues. The CDR3 DNA follows: TGTGCCAGCAGCCAAATCGGACAGGGTGAGAACACTGAAGCTTTCTTT. Residues: CASSQIGQGENTEAFF.

V usage is TRBV6-2 or TRBV6-3 and J usage is TRBJ2-7, with 8 bases aligning to TRBD1. V dropped 6 bases and J dropped 3; count of bases not matched to a gene: 7. The CDR3 has 14 residues. The V gene's germline CDR1 is MNHEY and CDR2 SVGEGT. The CDR3 nucleotides are TGTGCCAGCAGAAGACAGGGGACCTTCTACGAGCAGTACTTC. This sequence encodes CASRRQGTFYEQYF.

This clonotype was counted many times. The chain employs TRBV6-1 and TRBJ1-4; no firm D call. The germline V gene encodes CDR1 MNHNS and CDR2 SASEGT. The V and J ends lost 2 bases and 8 bases respectively, with 12 bases between them. This CDR3 has 14 residues. CDR3 in amino acids: CASSEQDPREKLFF. The CDR3 DNA reads as TGTGCCAGCAGTGAACAGGACCCCAGGGAAAAACTGTTTTTT.

In this sample, this clonotype turned up a few times. The rearrangement joins TRBV19 to TRBJ2-2; 10 bases are a match to TRBD1. V shed 10 bases and J 0 bases; nucleotides not matched to a gene: 8. Germline CDR1 and CDR2: LNHDA and SQIVND (reference sequence). The CDR3 length is 16 residues. CDR3 DNA sequence: TGTGCCACCAAGACAGGGGGCAACCCGAACACCGGGGAGCTGTTTTTT. The encoded protein is CATKTGGNPNTGELFF.

The chain links TRBV6-2 or TRBV6-3 to TRBJ1-3; tentative D call: TRBD1 (5 bases). With 5 bases removed from V and 0 bases from J, the gap between germline ends came to 14 bases. The CDR3 consists of 16 residues. Germline V gene data show CDR1 as MNHEY and CDR2 as SVGEGT. The CDR3 sequence is CASSLPRASSGNTIYF. Written as DNA, the CDR3 is TGTGCCAGCAGTCTTCCCAGGGCGAGCTCTGGAAACACCATATATTTT.

This clonotype occurred a few times. This chain uses TRBV7-3 with TRBJ1-1; the D gene is possibly TRBD1 (5 bases). Germline V CDR1 and CDR2: SGHTA, FQGTGA. Trimming cost V 4 bases and J 4 bases, with 13 bases left between them. The CDR3 is 14 amino acids. The CDR3 loop reads CASSYGGTSTEAFF. In DNA, the CDR3 is TGTGCCAGCAGCTACGGGGGAACCAGCACTGAAGCTTTCTTT.

This clonotype was counted many times. The V gene is TRBV2, the J gene TRBJ2-7; 7 nucleotides align to TRBD1. The V gene end was trimmed by 4 bases and the J gene end by 6 bases; junction bases not matched to a gene: 9. The CDR3 spans 14 residues. Per germline, CDR1 SNHLY and CDR2 FYNNEI. The CDR3 loop reads CASSAGTVLSEQYF. The CDR3 DNA reads as TGTGCCAGCAGTGCCGGGACAGTCCTCTCCGAGCAGTACTTC.

This clonotype was counted at least ten times. DNA for the CDR3: TGTGCCAGCGGAGGGGGAGGTCGGACTGAAGCTTTCTTT. Residues: CASGGGGRTEAFF. The chain has TRBV27 and TRBJ1-1; perhaps TRBD1 as D (6 bases). The CDR3 length is 13 residues. The V end lost 8 bases, the J end lost 5 bases, and 15 bases lay between the germline ends. From germline, CDR1 is MNHEY and CDR2 SMNVEV (reference sequence).

This clonotype was observed a few times. The rearrangement uses TRBV20-1 and TRBJ2-5, with a possible D match to TRBD2 (5 bases). Deletions cut 8 bases from V and 2 bases from J, with 12 bases between. This CDR3 contains 12 residues. Per the germline V gene, CDR1 is DFQATT and CDR2 is SNEGSKA (reference sequence). CDR3 in DNA: TGCAGTAGCACTAGAAAACAAGAGACCCAGTACTTC. Translated, it gives CSSTRKQETQYF.

This rearrangement joins TRBV20-1 to TRBJ2-2; D perhaps matches TRBD2 (6 bases). Trimming cost V 3 bases and J 5 bases, with 13 bases left between them. The CDR3 is made up of 14 amino acids. Per the germline V gene, CDR1 is DFQATT and CDR2 is SNEGSKA (reference sequence). Here the CDR3 reads CSASPAGRTGELFF. In nucleotides, the CDR3 is TGCAGTGCTAGTCCGGCAGGGAGGACCGGGGAGCTGTTTTTT.

The chain uses TRBV27 and TRBJ1-6, with TRBD1 matching over 7 bases. The CDR3 has 17 amino acids. Trimming took 1 base from V and 0 from J; bases not matched to a gene: 3. Per germline, CDR1 MNHEY and CDR2 SMNVEV (reference sequence). The DNA of the CDR3 is TGTGCCAGCAGTTTATTTCACAGGGGCTCCTATAATTCACCCCTCCACTTT. Translation gives CASSLFHRGSYNSPLHF.

This clonotype was detected a few times. The CDR3 nucleotides read TGCAGTGCTAGAGTTTTAGCGGGAGCCGGCTACAATGAGCAGTTCTTC. This translates into CSARVLAGAGYNEQFF. The gene calls are TRBV20-1 and TRBJ2-1, with 9 bases lining up with TRBD2. V gave up 1 base and J gave up 3 bases; unmatched junction bases: 7. Germline V gene lookup returns CDR1 DFQATT and CDR2 SNEGSKA (reference sequence). CDR3 size: 16 residues.

This chain joins TRBV6-2 or TRBV6-3 and TRBJ2-1, with 8 bases lining up with TRBD2. Germline lookup yields CDR1 MNHEY and CDR2 SVGEGT. The CDR3 sequence is 15 residues long. The V gene end was trimmed by 4 bases and the J gene end by 7 bases; junction bases not matched to a gene: 9. CDR3 sequence reads: CASSSTHRGGNEQFF. The CDR3 coding sequence is TGTGCCAGCAGTTCGACCCACCGGGGGGGGAATGAGCAGTTCTTC.

J is TRBJ1-5 and V is TRBV12-3 or TRBV12-4; D call uncertain. V was shortened by 6 bases and J by 9 bases, with 21 bases between the two germline ends. The CDR3 sequence is 15 residues long. In DNA form, the CDR3 reads TGTGCCAGCAGCCTAGGACGCCGTTCGGATCGGCCCCAGCATTTT. Its protein product is CASSLGRRSDRPQHF.

J is TRBJ1-5 and V is TRBV6-1, with a tentative D call TRBD1 (6 bases). The CDR3 covers 12 residues. Trimming pared 9 bases from V and 7 bases from J, leaving 13 bases between. Germline V gives CDR1 MNHNS, CDR2 SASEGT. CDR3 in amino acids: CASSTGLQPQHF. CDR3 sequence (DNA): TGTGCCAGTTCAACAGGGTTACAGCCCCAGCATTTT.

The chain uses TRBV4-3 and TRBJ2-5, with D maybe TRBD2 (5 bases). The J call may not be correct, given that the DNA end is closer to TRBJ2-1. Germline values: CDR1 LGHNA, CDR2 YSLEER. There are 14 residues in the CDR3. CDR3 sequence (DNA): TGCGCCAGCAGCCTCTATCCGGGCGGGAATGAGCAGTTCTTC. It codes for CASSLYPGGNEQFF.

The chain couples TRBV18 to TRBJ1-1, with TRBD1 matching over 10 bases. Germline-derived CDR1 and CDR2 are KGHSH and LQKENI. V dropped 4 bases and J dropped 4; count of bases not matched to a gene: 6. The CDR3 extends over 15 amino acids. The CDR3 spells CASSRVTGGRTEAFF. DNA for the CDR3: TGTGCCAGCTCACGAGTGACAGGGGGCCGCACTGAAGCTTTCTTT.

In its sample, this clonotype was seen a few times. This chain connects TRBV19 to TRBJ2-7; the match to TRBD2 covers 7 bases. The germline gives CDR1 LNHDA, CDR2 SQIVND (reference sequence). V trimming: 7 bases; J trimming: 6 bases; junction bases outside the gene matches: 15. CDR3 size: 15 residues. For the CDR3, the DNA is TGTGCCAGTAAGGCCCTAGGGGCGGGAGAAGCCGAGCAGTACTTC. Translation gives CASKALGAGEAEQYF.

The rearrangement joins TRBV7-2 to TRBJ1-5, with TRBD1 matching over 10 bases. The CDR3 is 16 amino acids. V shed 5 bases, J shed 4 bases, and the junction held 8 bases outside the gene matches. Germline values: CDR1 SGHTA, CDR2 FQGNSA. The CDR3 reads CASSPQGDRGNQPQHF. The CDR3 DNA reads as TGTGCCAGCAGCCCCCAGGGGGACAGGGGAAATCAGCCCCAGCATTTT.

This clonotype was counted many times. This rearrangement joins TRBV28 to TRBJ1-1, with no clear D. This CDR3 is 14 amino acids long. The ends were cut back, 3 bases at V and 0 bases at J, with 8 bases in the middle. The germline CDR1 and CDR2 sequences are MDHEN and SYDVKM. The chain's CDR3 is CASSFVAMNTEAFF. CDR3 sequence (DNA): TGTGCCAGCAGTTTCGTAGCCATGAACACTGAAGCTTTCTTT.

As regards this clonotype: This may be a read error, as it is one base from a much larger clone. This is likely a read error, given that the CDR3 carries no conserved phenylalanine or tryptophan at its end. The J gene is TRBJ1-2, the V gene TRBV9, with unresolved D. Deletions cut 0 bases from V and 2 bases from J, with 14 bases between. The V gene's germline CDR1 is SGDLS and CDR2 YYNGEE. The CDR3 contains 16 residues. CDR3 loop: CASSVALLPANYGYTS. The DNA for the CDR3 is TGTGCCAGCAGCGTAGCCCTCCTCCCCGCCAACTATGGCTACACCTCC.

This clonotype was counted ten times or more. The chain uses TRBV28 and TRBJ1-5, with D possibly matching TRBD1 (5 bases). CDR3 size: 13 residues. Trimming stripped 6 bases from V and 5 bases from J, with 11 bases between. The germline V gene encodes CDR1 MDHEN and CDR2 SYDVKM. CDR3 protein: CASSSRGYQPQHF. The CDR3 DNA follows: TGTGCCAGCAGCTCGAGGGGATATCAGCCCCAGCATTTT.

Comments on this clonotype: This likely reflects a read error, since a far larger clone is one base away. This likely comes from a read error, as the CDR3 has no conserved phenylalanine or tryptophan at its end. The V call is TRBV14, the J call TRBJ1-1; perhaps TRBD1 as D (5 bases). The V gene's germline CDR1 is SGHDN and CDR2 FVKESK. The CDR3 runs 13 residues. V shed 4 bases and J shed 2 bases, with 8 bases lying between them. This CDR3 reads CASSPGLNTEAFL. The CDR3 region has the DNA TGTGCCAGCAGCCCGGGACTCAACACTGAAGCTTTCCTT.

This clonotype came up a few times. This chain connects TRBV20-1 to TRBJ1-6, with D perhaps TRBD1 (6 bases). The CDR3 is made up of 13 amino acids. The V and J ends lost 4 bases and 13 bases respectively, with 17 bases between them. CDR1 and CDR2 from the germline V gene are DFQATT and SNEGSKA (reference sequence). The CDR3 here is CSAKDSPGIPLHF. CDR3 nucleotides: TGCAGTGCTAAGGACAGCCCGGGGATTCCCCTCCACTTT.

In regard to this clonotype: A much larger clonotype is one base distant, so this may be a read error. The chain has TRBV2 and TRBJ2-7, with unresolved D. Trimming pared 8 bases from V and 0 bases from J, leaving 11 bases between. The CDR3 has 13 amino acids. Germline V gives CDR1 SNHLY, CDR2 FYNNEI. The CDR3 DNA follows: TGTGCCAGCCAAAGTGGCAGCTCCTACGAGCAGTACTTC. As protein: CASQSGSSYEQYF. Full variable domain (rest looked up from reference TRBV2 and TRBJ2-7): EPEVTQTPSHQVTQMGQEVILRCVPISNHLYFYWYRQILGQKVEFLVSFYNNEISEKSEIFDDQFSVERPDGSNFTLKIRSTKLEDSAMYFCASQSGSSYEQYFGPGTRLTVT.

This clonotype was recorded many times. The chain has TRBV7-3 and TRBJ1-1; 7 positions agree with TRBD1. The CDR3 has 15 amino acids. Germline V gene lookup returns CDR1 SGHTA and CDR2 FQGTGA. The V segment lost 2 bases and the J segment 5 bases; nucleotides outside the gene matches: 8. DNA for the CDR3: TGTGCCAGCAGCTTAGAGGACAGGCGGGGTACTGAAGCTTTCTTT. Amino acid sequence: CASSLEDRRGTEAFF. The full variable domain, in which reference TRBV7-3 and TRBJ1-1 provide the parts outside the CDR3, is GAGVSQTPSNKVTEKGKYVELRCDPISGHTALYWYRQSLGQGPEFLIYFQGTGAADDSGLPNDRFFAVRPEGSVSTLKIQRTERGDSAVYLCASSLEDRRGTEAFFGQGTRLTVV.